These T cell receptor beta chains were read from a single sample in a study of control samples from healthy donors and cancer patients. The table came from immunoSEQ multiplex PCR; TCRdb's copy has only in-frame clones and leaves some out. The sample records about 90,000 clones, 75% to 95% being singletons. The sample was blood. Receptors were obtained from a woman under 30 in good health. Each CDR3 is given with its conserved first and last residue. D genes are given only for firm matches. Rows give clone size only sometimes, using once, few, many, or a class for an expanded clone.

>NA|TRBV4-1|NA|TRBJ2-7
TGCGCCAGCAGCCAAGTGGGCGGGGCGGCGAACGAGCAGTACTTC
CASSQVGGAANEQYF
>NA|TRBV19|NA|TRBJ1-4
TGTGCCAGTAGTATGGACATCTCCACTAATGAAAAACTGTTTTTT
CASSMDISTNEKLFF
>TRBD1|TRBV28|NA|TRBJ2-7
TGTGCCAGCAGTCCCCCGGGACAGGGGATCTACGAGCAGTACTTC
CASSPPGQGIYEQYF
>NA|TRBV6-2/TRBV6-3|once|TRBJ2-5
TGTGCCAGCAGCTCCGCGGGGGAGACCCAGTACTTC
CASSSAGETQYF
>TRBD2|TRBV7-2|NA|TRBJ2-7
TGTGCCAGCAGCTTAGTCAGTAGCGGGGATTTTGGCCTTGTAGAGCAGTACTTC
CASSLVSSGDFGLVEQYF
>NA|TRBV19|once|TRBJ2-7
TGTGCCAGTAGTACCTACCTGACAGGGCGGGAATACGAGCAGTACTTC
CASSTYLTGREYEQYF
>NA|TRBV5-1|few|TRBJ1-5
TGCGCCAGCAGAAGAGACGGTAGCAATCAGCCCCAGCATTTT
CASRRDGSNQPQHF
>TRBD1|TRBV24-1|NA|TRBJ1-5
TGTGCCACCAGTGGGGTCAGGGGGTCCGATCAGCCCCAGCATTTT
CATSGVRGSDQPQHF
>NA|TRBV19|NA|TRBJ1-5
TGTGCCAGTAGTATTCAGGGTGGACTCGGCCAGCCCCAGCATTTT
CASSIQGGLGQPQHF
>NA|TRBV3-1/TRBV3-2|NA|TRBJ1-2
TGTGCCAGCAGCACCGGGACGGGGAACTATGGCTACACCTTC
CASSTGTGNYGYTF
>TRBD2|TRBV9|NA|TRBJ2-4
TGTGCCAGCAGCGTCCGGGGGGAAATCTCCAAAAACATTCAGTACTTC
CASSVRGEISKNIQYF
>NA|TRBV7-9|NA|TRBJ2-1
TGTGCCAGCAGCTTAGTCGAGGCGGGGCCCAATGAGCAGTTCTTC
CASSLVEAGPNEQFF
>NA|TRBV27|NA|TRBJ1-4
TGTGCCAGCAGGATAACGGGACGCAGCCACTTTGTCGAAAAACTGTTTTTT
CASRITGRSHFVEKLFF
>TRBD1|TRBV29-1|once|TRBJ2-5
TGCAGCGTGTCCCGTGGGACAGGAAAGCAAGAGACCCAGTACTTC
CSVSRGTGKQETQYF
>NA|TRBV18|NA|TRBJ2-6
TGTGCCAGCTGTCACTCTGGGGCCAACGTCCTGACTTTC
CASCHSGANVLTF
>TRBD2|TRBV10-1|NA|TRBJ2-3
TGCGCCAGCAGCGCCGGGACTAGCGGGGGGACGTCGAATTTTGAGCGGTATTTT
CASSAGTSGGTSNFERYF
>NA|TRBV21-1|NA|TRBJ1-2
TGTGCCAGCAGCAAAGTACCAGGGAAAATCTATGGCTACACCTTC
CASSKVPGKIYGYTF
>NA|TRBV15|NA|TRBJ2-6
TGTGCCACCAGCAGAGATTTGGACGCCCGCTCTGGGGCCAACGTCCTGACTTTC
CATSRDLDARSGANVLTF
>NA|TRBV6-6|NA|TRBJ2-7
TGTGCCAGCAGACTGGACTATGCGAGCTCCTACGAGCAGTACTTC
CASRLDYASSYEQYF
>NA|TRBV7-2|NA|TRBJ2-7
TGTGCCAGCAGCTTGGGGGTGGCGGCCTACGAGCAGTACTTC
CASSLGVAAYEQYF
>TRBD2|TRBV24-1|NA|TRBJ2-7
TGTGCCACCAGTGACCCGGGACTAGCGGGTGAGCAGTACTTC
CATSDPGLAGEQYF
>NA|TRBV6-5|NA|TRBJ1-1
TGTGCCAGCACGGGCAGGTCGAACACTGAAGCTTTCTTT
CASTGRSNTEAFF
>NA|TRBV2|NA|TRBJ1-1
TGTGCCAGCAGCGGACCCTCCGGGACACCTGAAGCTTTCTTT
CASSGPSGTPEAFF
>NA|TRBV5-1|NA|TRBJ2-5
TGCGCCAGCAGCGTGGGACCCTCGGACGAGACCCAGTACTTC
CASSVGPSDETQYF